Below, 29 T cell receptor beta chains from the same sample are listed, as sequenced in a study of blood T cell repertoires in COVID-19. Some clones are missing from TCRdb's copy, which holds only in-frame ones; the method was immunoSEQ multiplex PCR. The table has around 110,000 clones, 70% to 85% seen once. What was sequenced was peripheral blood. The receptor source for this set is a man aged 65 to 79 with active or convalescent COVID-19.

The chain combines TRBV7-8 with TRBJ2-1; no definite D call. The germline V gene has CDR1 SGHVS and CDR2 FQNEAQ. Trimming shortened V by 3 bases and J by 2 bases, and 11 bases separated the two germline ends. The CDR3 sequence is 15 residues long. The CDR3 region has the DNA TGTGCCAGCAGCTTGGCCCGGGTTACCTACAATGAGCAGTTCTTC. Translated: CASSLARVTYNEQFF.

In this sample, this clone turned up once. This sequence joins TRBV9 and TRBJ2-3; 13 bases line up with TRBD2. V gave up 4 bases and J gave up 4 bases; unmatched junction bases: 6. The CDR3 is made up of 16 amino acids. Per the germline V gene, CDR1 is SGDLS and CDR2 is YYNGEE. Written as DNA, the CDR3 is TGTGCCAGCAGCCCCGGGACTAGCGGGGTATCAGATACGCAGTATTTT. Encoded protein: CASSPGTSGVSDTQYF.

The chain is built from TRBV11-2 and TRBJ2-1; D gene uncertain. This CDR3 contains 13 residues. V was pared by 6 bases and J by 4 bases, with 10 bases between. Germline V lookup: CDR1 SGHAT, CDR2 FQNNGV. As DNA, the CDR3 is TGTGCCAGCAGTTTATCTATGTACAATGAGCAGTTCTTC. Its protein product is CASSLSMYNEQFF.

This chain connects TRBV29-1 to TRBJ1-2; TRBD1 matches at 9 bases. Losses at the gene ends were 5 bases for V and 8 bases for J; bases not matched to a gene: 9. CDR1 and CDR2 from the germline V gene are SQVTM and ANQGSEA. CDR3 length equals 13 residues. The CDR3: CSVLGQGNWGYTF. CDR3 sequence (DNA): TGCAGCGTTCTTGGACAGGGGAATTGGGGCTACACCTTC.

This chain links TRBV28 with TRBJ1-2, with unresolved D. The V and J ends lost 3 bases and 5 bases respectively, with 10 bases between them. The CDR3 runs 13 residues. Germline V gives CDR1 MDHEN, CDR2 SYDVKM. The CDR3 loop reads CASSLGRDYGYTF. CDR3 sequence (DNA): TGTGCCAGCAGTTTGGGGAGGGATTATGGCTACACCTTC.

The V gene is TRBV27, the J gene TRBJ2-7, with TRBD2 matching over 8 bases. The trim removed 7 bases at V and 1 base at J, leaving 24 bases unmatched. Germline assignment: CDR1 MNHEY and CDR2 SMNVEV (reference sequence). The CDR3 is 20 residues long. The CDR3 here is CASTHLSGSIGLESSYEQYF. CDR3 in DNA: TGTGCCAGCACCCATCTGAGCGGGAGTATAGGGTTGGAGAGTTCCTACGAGCAGTACTTC.

V usage is TRBV21-1 and J usage is TRBJ2-3; the D call TRBD1 from the table was never checked on the DNA. TRBV21-1 is deemed a pseudogene. The CDR3 is made up of 18 amino acids. The CDR3 DNA reads TGTGCCAGCAGGCCGCCGGTTAACGACGGGACAGGGACTAATACGCAGTATTTT. It yields the protein CASRPPVNDGTGTNTQYF.

This chain links TRBV5-1 with TRBJ1-2; TRBD1 matches at 12 bases. CDR1 and CDR2 from the germline V gene are SGHRS and YFSETQ. Trimming cost V 4 bases and J 5 bases; bases outside gene matches: 6. The CDR3 has 15 amino acids. This chain's CDR3 is CASSPPGQGAYGYTF. Written as DNA, the CDR3 is TGCGCCAGCAGCCCCCCGGGACAGGGGGCTTATGGCTACACCTTC.

A few counts support this clone. V and J are TRBV28 and TRBJ1-5; no clear D gene. Trimming left V 2 bases short and J 6 bases short, with 11 bases between. The CDR3 runs 14 residues. Germline CDR1 reads MDHEN; CDR2 reads SYDVKM. The CDR3: CASSLTGEGQPQHF. As DNA, the CDR3 is TGTGCCAGCAGTTTAACCGGAGAAGGTCAGCCCCAGCATTTT.

V is TRBV28 and J is TRBJ1-1; D call uncertain. The germline gives CDR1 MDHEN, CDR2 SYDVKM. With 6 bases removed from V and 7 bases from J, the gap between germline ends came to 12 bases. The CDR3 has 12 residues. The CDR3 nucleotides read TGTGCCAGCAGGTCGGGGAAGCTTGAAGCTTTCTTT. Translating it yields CASRSGKLEAFF.

V usage is TRBV19 and J usage is TRBJ1-2, with TRBD1 identical over 11 bases. Trimming removed 4 bases from V and 7 bases from J; junction bases left unmatched: 5. This CDR3 is 14 amino acids long. CDR1 and CDR2 (germline): LNHDA, SQIVND (reference sequence). CDR3 sequence (DNA): TGTGCCAGTAGTACCCCCGGGACAGGGGGTGGCTACACCTTC. Amino acid sequence: CASSTPGTGGGYTF.

The gene calls are TRBV30 and TRBJ1-4; 9 bases are a match to TRBD1. V lost 8 bases to trimming and J lost 4 bases; unmatched junction nucleotides: 8. Looked up from germline, CDR1 is GTSNPN and CDR2 is SVGIG (reference sequence). The CDR3 totals 14 residues. The CDR3 loop is CALHRDRVNEKLFF. DNA for the CDR3: TGTGCCCTCCACCGGGACAGGGTTAATGAAAAACTGTTTTTT.

This rearrangement joins TRBV7-8 to TRBJ1-4, with D perhaps matching TRBD1 (5 bases). Germline CDR1 and CDR2: SGHVS and FQNEAQ. V lost 5 bases and J 0 bases, leaving 19 bases between the germline ends. CDR3 length: 18 residues. CDR3 region: CASSKGAEIYATNEKLFF. The CDR3 DNA reads as TGTGCCAGCAGCAAAGGGGCGGAAATATATGCAACTAATGAAAAACTGTTTTTT.

This chain joins TRBV11-3 and TRBJ2-5, with D perhaps matching TRBD2 (6 bases). The CDR3 loop spans 14 amino acids. V was clipped by 5 bases and J by 5 bases, with 15 bases between them. CDR1 SGHNT and CDR2 YENEEA come from the germline V gene. CDR3 DNA sequence: TGTGCCAGCAGCACCCGGTGGGGGAGGGAGACCCAGTACTTC. It specifies CASSTRWGRETQYF.

The chain has TRBV7-8 and TRBJ1-4; possible D gene TRBD1, 5 bases. The V gene's germline CDR1 is SGHVS and CDR2 FQNEAQ. V was clipped by 1 base and J by 7 bases, with 13 bases between them. This CDR3 comprises 15 residues. The CDR3 sequence is CASSLVGGKGEKLFF. Written as DNA, the CDR3 is TGTGCCAGCAGCTTAGTTGGGGGGAAAGGTGAAAAACTGTTTTTT.

This chain uses TRBV15 with TRBJ1-1, with D unclear. The germline V and J ends were trimmed by 1 base and 0 bases, with 6 bases remaining between them. The V gene's germline CDR1 is LNHNV and CDR2 YYDKDF (reference sequence). The CDR3 contains 14 residues. The CDR3 nucleotides are TGTGCCACCAGCAGAGGGCAGATGAACACTGAAGCTTTCTTT. It encodes CATSRGQMNTEAFF.

This chain connects TRBV6-6 to TRBJ1-2; D remains unclear. Germline values: CDR1 MNHNY, CDR2 SVGAGI (reference sequence). Trimming cost V 2 bases and J 8 bases, with 9 bases left between them. The CDR3 length is 12 residues. For the CDR3, the DNA is TGTGCCAGCAGTTACGGAGGAACCGGCTACACCTTC. Amino acid sequence: CASSYGGTGYTF.

Notes on this clone: Because the CDR3's place on the DNA is in doubt, the DNA is left out and the CDR3 is given as listed by TCRdb. The rearrangement uses TRBV7-2 and TRBJ1-5; the table calls TRBD1, which could not be checked here. Germline CDR1 is SGHTA and CDR2 is FQGNSA. The CDR3 is 15 residues long, ends included. The CDR3: CASSLEGHPGRPSIF.

The rearrangement uses TRBV5-6 and TRBJ1-5; TRBD1 is a possible D gene (6 bases). The V gene lost 4 bases and the J gene lost 2 bases, with 13 bases spanning the gap. The CDR3 is made up of 15 amino acids. Looked up from germline, CDR1 is SGHDT and CDR2 is YYEEEE. The CDR3 reads CASSMTGGGNQPQHF. Here the CDR3 DNA reads TGTGCCAGCAGCATGACAGGTGGGGGCAATCAGCCCCAGCATTTT. The variable domain in full, with the rest retrieved from reference TRBV5-6 and TRBJ1-5, is DAGVTQSPTHLIKTRGQQVTLRCSPKSGHDTVSWYQQALGQGPQFIFQYYEEEERQRGNFPDRFSGHQFPNYSSELNVNALLLGDSALYLCASSMTGGGNQPQHFGDGTRLSIL.

This clone was detected only a few times. The chain uses TRBV18 and TRBJ1-4, with D possibly TRBD1 on 5 matching bases. The CDR3 is made up of 19 amino acids. V lost 2 bases and J 0 bases, leaving 19 bases between the germline ends. Germline CDR1 is KGHSH and CDR2 is LQKENI. For the CDR3, the DNA is TGTGCCAGCTCACCAACTGGCGATGGCCCGACAGCAACTAATGAAAAACTGTTTTTT. Its protein is CASSPTGDGPTATNEKLFF. Full variable domain (missing parts from reference TRBV18 and TRBJ1-4): NAGVMQNPRHLVRRRGQEARLRCSPMKGHSHVYWYRQLPEEGLKFMVYLQKENIIDESGMPKERFSAEFPKEGPSILRIQQVVRGDSAAYFCASSPTGDGPTATNEKLFFGSGTQLSVL.

This clone was found a few times. The rearrangement joins TRBV10-3 to TRBJ2-3, with 7 bases identical to TRBD2. This CDR3 has 15 residues. J was trimmed by 0 bases and V by 11 bases; bases with no gene match: 11. Germline CDR1 and CDR2: ENHRY and SYGVKD. CDR3 amino acids: CAVMAGALSTDTQYF. In DNA form, the CDR3 reads TGTGCCGTAATGGCGGGAGCTCTCAGCACAGATACGCAGTATTTT.

This chain joins TRBV19 and TRBJ2-2; a possible D gene is TRBD2 (5 bases). The ends were cut back, 4 bases at V and 3 bases at J, with 9 bases in the middle. Germline V CDR1 and CDR2: LNHDA, SQIVND (reference sequence). This CDR3 spans 14 amino acids. The CDR3 spells CASSTTGDTGELFF. In nucleotides, the CDR3 is TGTGCCAGTAGTACGACCGGGGACACCGGGGAGCTGTTTTTT.

This clone was observed a few times. The V gene is TRBV2, the J gene TRBJ2-7; D is perhaps TRBD1 (6 bases). Germline values: CDR1 SNHLY, CDR2 FYNNEI. With 6 bases removed from V and 4 bases from J, the gap between germline ends came to 10 bases. The CDR3 totals 12 residues. The CDR3 spells CASSSRGYEQYF. The CDR3 bases are TGTGCCAGCAGCTCCAGGGGATACGAGCAGTACTTC.

A single count supports this clone. V is TRBV5-5 and J is TRBJ1-5; TRBD1 agrees at 7 bases. The CDR3 has 16 amino acids. Looked up from germline, CDR1 is SGHKS and CDR2 is YYEKEE (reference sequence). After removal of 0 bases from V and 3 bases from J, the junction contained 6 bases not matched to a gene. The CDR3 DNA sequence: TGTGCCAGCAGCTTGGTGGCAGGGGGACACAATCAGCCCCAGCATTTT. It yields the protein CASSLVAGGHNQPQHF.

This chain connects TRBV7-2 to TRBJ2-1; 7 bases are shared with TRBD2. The CDR3 spans 15 residues. Trimming took 2 bases from V and 3 from J; bases not matched to a gene: 4. Germline CDR1 reads SGHTA; CDR2 reads FQGNSA. The CDR3 region is CASSLQRGIYNEQFF. The CDR3 coding sequence is TGTGCCAGCAGCTTACAGCGGGGAATCTACAATGAGCAGTTCTTC. Using reference TRBV7-2 and TRBJ2-1 for the parts outside the CDR3, the full variable domain is GAGVSQSPSNKVTEKGKDVELRCDPISGHTALYWYRQSLGQGLEFLIYFQGNSAPDKSGLPSDRFSAERTGGSVSTLTIQRTQQEDSAVYLCASSLQRGIYNEQFFGPGTRLTVL.

The chain joins TRBV4-3 to TRBJ2-7, with TRBD2 matching over 7 bases. The V segment lost 0 bases and the J segment 0 bases; nucleotides outside the gene matches: 11. The CDR3 totals 18 residues. Germline lookup yields CDR1 LGHNA and CDR2 YSLEER. The CDR3 sequence is CASSQDRASGIHSYEQYF. CDR3 in DNA: TGCGCCAGCAGCCAAGATAGGGCTAGCGGAATACACTCCTACGAGCAGTACTTC.

The genes are TRBV11-2 and TRBJ2-1; 9 nucleotides line up with TRBD2. CDR1 SGHAT and CDR2 FQNNGV come from the germline V gene. V shed 4 bases, J shed 15 bases, and the junction held 22 bases outside the gene matches. There are 17 residues in the CDR3. CDR3 sequence reads: CASSSLKREASKTQWFF. Written as DNA, the CDR3 is TGTGCCAGCAGCTCGCTAAAGCGGGAGGCCTCGAAGACGCAGTGGTTCTTC.

The chain links TRBV5-6 to TRBJ1-1; D not resolved. The germline gives CDR1 SGHDT, CDR2 YYEEEE. The CDR3 spans 13 residues. The germline V and J ends were trimmed by 5 bases and 0 bases, with 8 bases remaining between them. CDR3 protein: CASRRLMNTEAFF. The CDR3 region has the DNA TGTGCCAGCAGGAGACTAATGAACACTGAAGCTTTCTTT.

This clone occurred once. The chain couples TRBV30 to TRBJ2-7; TRBD2 aligns across 9 bases. The germline CDR1 and CDR2 sequences are GTSNPN and SVGIG (reference sequence). V shed 1 base and J 0 bases; nucleotides not matched to a gene: 4. The CDR3 has 15 residues. CDR3 DNA: TGTGCCTGGAGTGGACTAGCGGCTCGCTCCTACGAGCAGTACTTC. It is translated as CAWSGLAARSYEQYF.